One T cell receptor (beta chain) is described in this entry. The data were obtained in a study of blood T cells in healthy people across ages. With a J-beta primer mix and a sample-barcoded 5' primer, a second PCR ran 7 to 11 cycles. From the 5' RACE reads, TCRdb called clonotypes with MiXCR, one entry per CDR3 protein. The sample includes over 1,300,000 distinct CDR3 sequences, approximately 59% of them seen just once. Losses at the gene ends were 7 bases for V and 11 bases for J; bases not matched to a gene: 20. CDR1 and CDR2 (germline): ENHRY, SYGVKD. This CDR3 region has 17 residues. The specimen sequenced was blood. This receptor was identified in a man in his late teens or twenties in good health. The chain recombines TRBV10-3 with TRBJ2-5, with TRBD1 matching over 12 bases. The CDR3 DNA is TGTGCCATCAAGAACAACAGGGGACAGGGGGCGAGCAATGAGCAGTACTTC. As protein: CAIKNNRGQGASNEQYF.